This TCR beta chain was captured in a study of regulatory T cells in long-lasting Graves disease. Study background: The antithyroid drugs taken by newly diagnosed Graves' patients had been used for under 3 months. General observations from the study: Persistent disease was associated with favored TRBV28 usage and with favored use of TRBJ1-2 and TRBJ2-5.

Many counts were recorded for this clonotype. The antigen is unknown. CDR3 regions were amplified by Arm-PCR using iRepertoire HTBI primers to build TCR beta libraries. One entry per CDR3 protein, called by TCRdb with MiXCR from the multiplex PCR reads. This sample yields about 440,000 distinct CDR3 sequences, of which around 17% are seen a single time; roughly 10% belongs to the top ten. The CDR3 is made up of 11 amino acids. Trimming removed 8 bases at V and 3 bases at J, with 8 bases between. Germline CDR1 and CDR2: MNHEY and SMNVEV (reference sequence). Indicated time point: newly diagnosed GD, antithyroid drugs for less than 3 months. After RNA was extracted from PBMCs, the TCR library was made from it. This same sample was also taken into another study, of T cells in Graves' hyperthyroidism and ophthalmopathy. That source adds: The HTBI primer set served for first-round RT-PCR of the TCR CDR3. Most thyroid clonotypes with frequency above 0.001 were detected in blood.

V usage is TRBV27 and J usage is TRBJ2-7; unclear D gene. This TCR derives from a woman aged 25-40 years with Graves disease. The source material was peripheral blood mononuclear cells (PBMCs), sampled at new diagnosis, from a patient treated with antithyroid drugs. The CDR3 DNA reads as TGTGCCAGCCAGAGCCTCTACGAGCAGTACTTC. Translation gives CASQSLYEQYF.